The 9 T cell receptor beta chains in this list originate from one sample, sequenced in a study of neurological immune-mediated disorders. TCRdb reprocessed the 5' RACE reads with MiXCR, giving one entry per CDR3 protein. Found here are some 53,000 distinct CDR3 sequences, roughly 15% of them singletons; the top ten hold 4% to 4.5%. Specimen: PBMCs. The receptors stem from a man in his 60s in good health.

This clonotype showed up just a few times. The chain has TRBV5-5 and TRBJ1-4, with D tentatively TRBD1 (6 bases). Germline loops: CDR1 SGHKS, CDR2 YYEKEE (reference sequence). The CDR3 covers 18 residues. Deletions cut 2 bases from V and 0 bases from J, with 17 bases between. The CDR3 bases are TGTGCCAGCAGCTTCTCCCGGCAGGGGAGTGCAACTAATGAAAAACTGTTTTTT. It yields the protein CASSFSRQGSATNEKLFF.

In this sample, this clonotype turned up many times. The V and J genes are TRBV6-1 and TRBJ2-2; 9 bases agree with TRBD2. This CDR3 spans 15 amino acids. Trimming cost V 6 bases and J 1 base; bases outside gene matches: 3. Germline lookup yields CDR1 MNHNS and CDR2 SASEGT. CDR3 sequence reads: CASSELAGNTGELFF. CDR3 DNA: TGTGCCAGCAGCGAACTAGCGGGGAACACCGGGGAGCTGTTTTTT.

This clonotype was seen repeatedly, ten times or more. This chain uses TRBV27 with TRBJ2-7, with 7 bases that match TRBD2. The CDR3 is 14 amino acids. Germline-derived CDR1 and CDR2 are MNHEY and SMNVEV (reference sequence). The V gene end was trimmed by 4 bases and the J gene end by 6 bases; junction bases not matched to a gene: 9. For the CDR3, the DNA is TGTGCCAGCAGTTCCGGACTAGTTCGAGGCGAGCAGTACTTC. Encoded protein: CASSSGLVRGEQYF.

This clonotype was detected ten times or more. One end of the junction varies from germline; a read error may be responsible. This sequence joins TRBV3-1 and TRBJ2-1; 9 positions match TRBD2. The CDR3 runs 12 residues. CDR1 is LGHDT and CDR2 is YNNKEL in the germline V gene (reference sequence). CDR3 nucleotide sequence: TGTGCCAGCACCTCGCTAGCGGGAATCTACAACTGG. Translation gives CASTSLAGIYNW.

CDR3 nucleotides: TGCGCCAGCAGCTCCTCCGGTTTAGGCGGGGTGAACACTGAAGCTTTCTTT. Protein sequence: CASSSSGLGGVNTEAFF. The chain is built from TRBV5-1 and TRBJ1-1, with unresolved D. This CDR3 spans 17 amino acids. Germline-derived CDR1 and CDR2 are SGHRS and YFSETQ. V was clipped by 3 bases and J by 0 bases, with 18 bases between them.

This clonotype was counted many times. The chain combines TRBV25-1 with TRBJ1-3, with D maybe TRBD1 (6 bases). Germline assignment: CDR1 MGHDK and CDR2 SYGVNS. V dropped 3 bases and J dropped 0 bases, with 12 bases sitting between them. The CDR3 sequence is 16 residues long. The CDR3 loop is CASSDPGTHSGNTIYF. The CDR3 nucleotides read TGTGCCAGCAGTGATCCCGGGACACACTCTGGAAACACCATATATTTT.

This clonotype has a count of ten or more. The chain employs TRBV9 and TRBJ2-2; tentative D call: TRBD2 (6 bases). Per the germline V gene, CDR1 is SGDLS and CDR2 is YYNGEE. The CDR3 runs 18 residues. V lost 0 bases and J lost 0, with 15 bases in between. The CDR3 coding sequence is TGTGCCAGCAGCGTAGAGACTAGAAACCCGACGAACACCGGGGAGCTGTTTTTT. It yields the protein CASSVETRNPTNTGELFF. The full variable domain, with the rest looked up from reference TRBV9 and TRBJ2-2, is DSGVTQTPKHLITATGQRVTLRCSPRSGDLSVYWYQQSLDQGLQFLIQYYNGEERAKGNILERFSAQQFPDLHSELNLSSLELGDSALYFCASSVETRNPTNTGELFFGEGSRLTVL.

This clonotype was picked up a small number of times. Here the CDR3 DNA reads TGTGCCAGCATGACAGCCCGGGGGTCCTACGAGCAGTACTTC. As protein: CASMTARGSYEQYF. The chain is built from TRBV6-2 or TRBV6-3 and TRBJ2-7, with D tentatively TRBD2 (6 bases). The CDR3 length is 14 residues. Germline CDR1 and CDR2: MNHEY and SVGEGT. V lost 7 bases to trimming and J lost 1 base, with 14 bases between them.

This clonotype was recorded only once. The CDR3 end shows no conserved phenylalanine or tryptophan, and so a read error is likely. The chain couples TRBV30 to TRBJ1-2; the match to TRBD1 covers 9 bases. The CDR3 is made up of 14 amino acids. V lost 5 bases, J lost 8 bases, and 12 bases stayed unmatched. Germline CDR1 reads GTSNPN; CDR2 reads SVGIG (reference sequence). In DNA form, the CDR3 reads TGTGCCTGGGTCTCTACAGGGGGCGCGTACGGCTACACCTGC. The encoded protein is CAWVSTGGAYGYTC.